One sample yielded the 3 T cell receptor beta chains listed below, sequenced in a study of immune evolution from preneoplasia to lung adenocarcinoma (dated by TCRdb to about 2021). The library was prepared using the immunoSEQ multiplex PCR assay. As stored in TCRdb, this immuneACCESS dataset retains in-frame rearrangements with V and J assigned. A fraction of the clones does not appear; measured against another copy, unresolved V genes explain less than half of the discrepancy, and the remainder lacks a known reason. A total of fewer than 8,000 clones appear in this sample, around four fifths of them only once. The ten top clones hold 5.5% to 7% of the sample. Material for sequencing was FFPE minimally invasive lung adenocarcinoma tissue. The cell subset or site label, read with the paper, signifies: micro-invasive lung adenocarcinoma (MIA). These receptors all come from a person between 45 and 75 years old with lung adenocarcinoma.

The gene calls are TRBV7-2 and TRBJ1-5; D is perhaps TRBD1 (5 bases). This CDR3 comprises 13 residues. V dropped 6 bases and J dropped 8 bases, with 14 bases sitting between them. Germline lookup yields CDR1 SGHTA and CDR2 FQGNSA. The CDR3 DNA reads TGTGCCAGCAGTCGGGGCGACCGGGAGCCCCAGCATTTT. It translates to CASSRGDREPQHF. Looking up the rest from reference TRBV7-2 and TRBJ1-5 gives the full variable domain: GAGVSQSPSNKVTEKGKDVELRCDPISGHTALYWYRQSLGQGLEFLIYFQGNSAPDKSGLPSDRFSAERTGGSVSTLTIQRTQQEDSAVYLCASSRGDREPQHFGDGTRLSIL.

The chain combines TRBV6-5 with TRBJ1-2, with D unclear. The CDR3 has 15 amino acids. Looked up from germline, CDR1 is MNHEY and CDR2 is SVGAGI. V was trimmed by 5 bases and J by 0 bases, leaving 13 bases between them. CDR3 region: CASSLDGMSNYGYTF. The CDR3 bases are TGTGCCAGCAGTCTGGACGGGATGTCTAACTATGGCTACACCTTC.

The chain is built from TRBV10-3 and TRBJ1-2, with D uncertain. Trimming shortened V by 2 bases and J by 5 bases, and 3 bases separated the two germline ends. The CDR3 is 11 amino acids. Germline assignment: CDR1 ENHRY and CDR2 SYGVKD. CDR3 nucleotides: TGTGCCATCAGTGAGGAATATGGCTACACCTTC. Translating it yields CAISEEYGYTF.